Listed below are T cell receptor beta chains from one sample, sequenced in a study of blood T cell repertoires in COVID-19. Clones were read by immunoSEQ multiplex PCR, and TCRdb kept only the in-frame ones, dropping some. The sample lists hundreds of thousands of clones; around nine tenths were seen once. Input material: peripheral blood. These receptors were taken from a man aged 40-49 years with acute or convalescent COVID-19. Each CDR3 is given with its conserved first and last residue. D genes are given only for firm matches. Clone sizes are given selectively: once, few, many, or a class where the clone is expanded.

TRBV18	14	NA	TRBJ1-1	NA	CASSRFDRPTEAFF	TGTGCCAGCTCACGATTTGACAGACCCACTGAAGCTTTCTTT
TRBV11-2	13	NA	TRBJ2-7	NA	CASSLPGGNEQYF	TGTGCCAGCAGCTTACCCGGGGGTAACGAGCAGTACTTC
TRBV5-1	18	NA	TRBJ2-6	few	CASSATPTGFSGANVLTF	TGCGCCAGCAGCGCTACCCCGACTGGCTTCTCTGGGGCCAACGTCCTGACTTTC
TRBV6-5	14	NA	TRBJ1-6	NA	CASMSTSYNSPLHF	TGTGCCAGCATGTCCACTTCATATAATTCACCCCTCCACTTT
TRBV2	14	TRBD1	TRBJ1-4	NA	CASSQDRGTEKLFF	TGTGCCAGCAGTCAGGACAGGGGGACCGAAAAACTGTTTTTT
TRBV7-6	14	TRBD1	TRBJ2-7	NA	CASSSETGPYEQYF	TGTGCCAGCAGCTCGGAGACAGGGCCCTACGAGCAGTACTTC
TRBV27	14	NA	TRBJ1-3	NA	CASSLRASGNTIYF	TGTGCCAGCAGTTTGAGAGCCTCTGGAAACACCATATATTTT
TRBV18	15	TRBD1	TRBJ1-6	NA	CASSPSTGLDSPLHF	TGTGCCAGCTCACCATCGACAGGGTTGGATTCACCCCTCCACTTT
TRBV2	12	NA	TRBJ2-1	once	CASSEGNNEQFF	TGTGCCAGCAGTGAAGGTAACAATGAGCAGTTCTTC
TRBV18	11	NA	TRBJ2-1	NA	CASSPATGQFF	TGTGCCAGCTCCCCCGCGACAGGGCAGTTCTTC
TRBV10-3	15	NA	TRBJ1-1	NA	CAISESRAMGTEAFF	TGTGCCATCAGTGAGTCCAGGGCGATGGGAACTGAAGCTTTCTTT
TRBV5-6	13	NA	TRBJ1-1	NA	CASSLARNTEAFF	TGTGCCAGCAGCTTGGCTAGGAACACTGAAGCTTTCTTT
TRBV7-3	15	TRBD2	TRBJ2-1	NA	CASSLDSGAYNEQFF	TGTGCCAGCAGCTTAGATAGCGGGGCCTACAATGAGCAGTTCTTC
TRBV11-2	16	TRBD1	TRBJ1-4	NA	CASSSSGTGADEKLFF	TGTGCCAGCAGCTCAAGCGGGACAGGGGCGGATGAAAAACTGTTTTTT
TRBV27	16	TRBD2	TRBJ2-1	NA	CASSSGLAGGPGEQFF	TGTGCCAGCAGTTCGGGACTAGCGGGAGGGCCCGGTGAGCAGTTCTTC
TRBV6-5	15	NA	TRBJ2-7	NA	CASTFSGQGNDEQYF	TGTGCCAGCACATTTTCGGGGCAGGGGAACGACGAGCAGTACTTC
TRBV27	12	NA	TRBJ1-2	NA	CASRGGGYGYTF	TGTGCCAGTAGGGGAGGGGGTTATGGCTACACCTTC
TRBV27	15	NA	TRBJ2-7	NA	CASSLPGRSPYEQYF	TGTGCCAGCAGTTTACCGGGGAGATCTCCCTACGAGCAGTACTTC
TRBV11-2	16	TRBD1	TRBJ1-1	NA	CASSFYPLGQGTEAFF	TGTGCCAGCAGCTTTTACCCATTAGGACAGGGAACTGAAGCTTTCTTT
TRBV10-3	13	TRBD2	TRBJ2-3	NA	CAMTSGITDTQYF	TGTGCCATGACTAGCGGGATCACAGATACGCAGTATTTT
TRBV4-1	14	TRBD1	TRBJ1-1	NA	CASSLTRDSNGAFF	TGCGCCAGCAGCCTGACCCGGGACAGTAATGGAGCTTTCTTT
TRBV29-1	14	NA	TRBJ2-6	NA	CSASFEAGANVLTF	TGCAGCGCCTCCTTTGAGGCTGGGGCCAACGTCCTGACTTTC
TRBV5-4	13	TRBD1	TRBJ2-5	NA	CASSVGQEETQYF	TGTGCCAGCAGCGTGGGACAGGAAGAGACCCAGTACTTC
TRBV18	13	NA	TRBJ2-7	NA	CASSPDGGYEQYF	TGTGCCAGCTCACCGGATGGGGGGTACGAGCAGTACTTC
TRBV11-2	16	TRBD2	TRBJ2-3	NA	CASSPGLARSTDTQYF	TGTGCCAGCAGCCCCGGACTAGCTCGCAGCACAGATACGCAGTATTTT
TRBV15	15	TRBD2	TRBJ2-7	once	CATSSPGTSPNEQYF	TGTGCCACCAGCAGTCCCGGGACTAGCCCCAACGAGCAGTACTTC
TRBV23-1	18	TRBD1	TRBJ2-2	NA	CASTSDRPDRGPTGELFF	TGCGCCAGCACCTCTGACAGACCGGACAGGGGGCCCACCGGGGAGCTGTTTTTT
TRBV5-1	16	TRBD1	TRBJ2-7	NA	CASSSSTGAPIYEQYF	TGCGCCAGCAGCTCTTCGACAGGGGCCCCTATCTACGAGCAGTACTTC
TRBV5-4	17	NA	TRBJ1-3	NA	CASSWGGLTDSGNTIYF	TGTGCCAGCAGCTGGGGGGGACTTACAGACTCTGGAAACACCATATATTTT
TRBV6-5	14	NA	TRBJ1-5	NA	CASRREWSDQPQHF	TGTGCCAGCCGACGGGAGTGGTCGGATCAGCCCCAGCATTTT
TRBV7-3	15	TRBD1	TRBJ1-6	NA	CASSFTGTGSSPLHF	TGTGCCAGCAGCTTTACCGGGACAGGGAGTTCACCCCTCCACTTT
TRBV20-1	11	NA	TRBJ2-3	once	CSASQTDTQYF	TGCAGTGCTAGCCAGACAGATACGCAGTATTTT
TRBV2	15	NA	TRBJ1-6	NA	CASSVPGGPLSPLHF	TGTGCCAGCAGTGTACCGGGAGGCCCATTGTCACCCCTCCACTTT
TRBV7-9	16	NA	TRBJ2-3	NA	CASSSRDPLAPDTQYF	TGTGCCAGCAGCTCCCGGGATCCACTTGCCCCGGATACGCAGTATTTT
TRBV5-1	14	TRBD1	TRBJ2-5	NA	CASSSSGTAETQYF	TGCGCCAGCAGCTCATCCGGGACAGCAGAGACCCAGTACTTC
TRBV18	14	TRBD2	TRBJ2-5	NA	CASRELAEGETQYF	TGTGCCAGCCGGGAACTAGCGGAGGGGGAGACCCAGTACTTC
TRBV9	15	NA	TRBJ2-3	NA	CASSVSLPSTDTQYF	TGTGCCAGCAGCGTTTCACTACCTAGCACAGATACGCAGTATTTT
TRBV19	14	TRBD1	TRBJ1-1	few	CASSMDRGGTEAFF	TGTGCCAGTAGTATGGACAGGGGAGGGACTGAAGCTTTCTTT
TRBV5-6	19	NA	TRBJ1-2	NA	CASLPGGIKGLQFQYGYTF	TGTGCCAGCCTCCCGGGGGGGATTAAAGGGCTACAGTTCCAATATGGCTACACCTTC
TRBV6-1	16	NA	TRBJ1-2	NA	CASSETGGLFGDGYTF	TGTGCCAGCAGTGAAACGGGCGGGCTCTTTGGGGATGGCTACACCTTC
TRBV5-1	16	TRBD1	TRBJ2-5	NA	CASSFQGQGRGETQYF	TGCGCCAGCAGCTTCCAGGGACAGGGTAGAGGAGAGACCCAGTACTTC
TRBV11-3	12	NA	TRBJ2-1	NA	CASRLGGGEQFF	TGTGCCAGCAGGTTAGGGGGGGGTGAGCAGTTCTTC
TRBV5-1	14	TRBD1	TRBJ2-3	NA	CASSPGQGVDTQYF	TGCGCCAGCAGCCCGGGACAGGGGGTTGATACGCAGTATTTT
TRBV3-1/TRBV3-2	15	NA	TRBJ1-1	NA	CASSQDWAGNTEAFF	TGTGCCAGCAGCCAAGATTGGGCGGGTAACACTGAAGCTTTCTTT
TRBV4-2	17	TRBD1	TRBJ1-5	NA	CASSQSQGARSNQPQHF	TGTGCCAGCAGCCAATCACAGGGGGCGCGGAGCAATCAGCCCCAGCATTTT
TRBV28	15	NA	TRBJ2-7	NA	CATSSEGEGSYEQYF	TGTGCCACCTCTTCGGAGGGAGAAGGCTCCTACGAGCAGTACTTC
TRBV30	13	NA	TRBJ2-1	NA	CAGQTGSYNEQFF	TGTGCCGGCCAGACGGGCTCCTACAATGAGCAGTTCTTC
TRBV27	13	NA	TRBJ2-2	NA	CASTPSNTGELFF	TGTGCCAGCACCCCCTCGAACACCGGGGAGCTGTTTTTT
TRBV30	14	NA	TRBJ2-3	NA	CAWSVGGSTDTQYF	TGTGCCTGGAGTGTAGGGGGAAGCACAGATACGCAGTATTTT
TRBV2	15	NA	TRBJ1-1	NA	CASSGRGARVTEAFF	TGTGCCAGCAGTGGGCGGGGGGCGCGGGTCACTGAAGCTTTCTTT
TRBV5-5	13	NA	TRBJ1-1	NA	CASSFSLNTEAFF	TGTGCCAGCAGCTTCAGTTTGAACACTGAAGCTTTCTTT
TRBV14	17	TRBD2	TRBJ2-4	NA	CASSLSFSGGNKNIQYF	TGTGCCAGCAGCCTGTCCTTTAGCGGGGGGAACAAAAACATTCAGTACTTC
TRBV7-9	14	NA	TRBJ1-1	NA	CASSFMWGEAEAFF	TGTGCCAGCAGCTTTATGTGGGGCGAAGCTGAAGCTTTCTTT
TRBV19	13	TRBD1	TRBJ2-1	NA	CASRTGVGNEQFF	TGTGCCAGTAGAACAGGGGTGGGAAATGAGCAGTTCTTC